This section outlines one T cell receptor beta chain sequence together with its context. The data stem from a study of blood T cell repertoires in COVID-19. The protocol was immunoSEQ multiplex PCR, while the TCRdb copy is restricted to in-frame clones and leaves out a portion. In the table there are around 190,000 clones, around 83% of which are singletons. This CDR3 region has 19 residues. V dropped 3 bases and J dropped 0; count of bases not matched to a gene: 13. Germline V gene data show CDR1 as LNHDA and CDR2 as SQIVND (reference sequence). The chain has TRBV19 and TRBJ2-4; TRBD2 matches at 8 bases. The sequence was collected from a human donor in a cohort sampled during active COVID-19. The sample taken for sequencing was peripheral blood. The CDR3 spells CASSIESGTSFLAKNIQYF. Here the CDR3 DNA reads TGTGCCAGTAGTATTGAATCCGGGACTAGTTTTCTAGCCAAAAACATTCAGTACTTC.